This is a list of T cell receptor beta chains from one sample in a study of T-cell reconstitution after alpha-beta-depleted transplantation in children. TCRdb re-called the PCR reads with MiXCR, one entry per CDR3 protein. The sample lists about 610,000 distinct CDR3 sequences; 10% were seen once. Here the sequenced sample was PBMCs from the stem cell graft donor, taken from the stem cell graft. These receptors all stem from a human donor who donated a stem cell graft to a child with acute myeloid leukemia. The CDR3 runs from the conserved cysteine through the conserved F or W. The D gene is left open where the match is weak. Expanded clones get a size class; other rows say once, few or many, or leave the size out.

cdr3_length: 14
clone_size: .
v_call: TRBV4-3
j_call: TRBJ2-1
d_call: .
cdr3_aa: CASSLRGSVGEQFF
cdr3_nt: TGCGCCAGCAGCCTTCGGGGCTCGGTGGGGGAGCAGTTCTTC

cdr3_length: 16
clone_size: few
v_call: TRBV20-1
j_call: TRBJ2-1
d_call: TRBD2
cdr3_aa: CSARGDLAGGPNEQFF
cdr3_nt: TGCAGTGCTAGAGGCGACTTAGCGGGAGGGCCCAATGAGCAGTTCTTC

cdr3_length: 18
clone_size: .
v_call: TRBV20-1
j_call: TRBJ2-1
d_call: TRBD2
cdr3_aa: CSAPDRSRTSGRNNEQFF
cdr3_nt: TGCAGTGCGCCTGACAGATCCCGAACTAGCGGGAGGAACAATGAGCAGTTCTTC

cdr3_length: 18
clone_size: many
v_call: TRBV4-3
j_call: TRBJ2-1
d_call: TRBD2
cdr3_aa: CASSQEIPGSSGGNEQFF
cdr3_nt: TGCGCCAGCAGCCAAGAAATCCCCGGATCTAGCGGAGGCAATGAGCAGTTCTTC

cdr3_length: 16
clone_size: many
v_call: TRBV6-2/TRBV6-3
j_call: TRBJ2-3
d_call: TRBD2
cdr3_aa: CARSYSTSGSPDTQYF
cdr3_nt: TGTGCCAGGAGTTACTCGACGAGCGGGAGCCCAGATACGCAGTATTTT

cdr3_length: 15
clone_size: many
v_call: TRBV6-6
j_call: TRBJ1-2
d_call: .
cdr3_aa: CASRDLRAGTYGYTF
cdr3_nt: TGTGCCAGCAGGGACCTCAGGGCTGGCACCTATGGCTACACCTTC

cdr3_length: 14
clone_size: many
v_call: TRBV12-3/TRBV12-4
j_call: TRBJ1-1
d_call: .
cdr3_aa: CASSLFPGGTEAFF
cdr3_nt: TGTGCCAGCAGTTTATTTCCCGGGGGCACTGAAGCTTTCTTT

cdr3_length: 15
clone_size: few
v_call: TRBV20-1
j_call: TRBJ2-3
d_call: .
cdr3_aa: CSATGLPASTDTQYF
cdr3_nt: TGCAGTGCTACTGGACTACCCGCTAGCACAGATACGCAGTATTTT

cdr3_length: 17
clone_size: few
v_call: TRBV7-8
j_call: TRBJ2-1
d_call: .
cdr3_aa: CASSLLGQPSSYNEQFF
cdr3_nt: TGTGCCAGCAGCTTATTGGGTCAGCCCAGCTCCTACAATGAGCAGTTCTTC

cdr3_length: 16
clone_size: .
v_call: TRBV4-2
j_call: TRBJ1-2
d_call: .
cdr3_aa: CASSPSGIAGNYGYTF
cdr3_nt: TGTGCCAGCAGCCCCAGCGGGATCGCGGGTAACTATGGCTACACCTTC

cdr3_length: 17
clone_size: many
v_call: TRBV5-1
j_call: TRBJ2-1
d_call: .
cdr3_aa: CASSLLPGQSSYNEQFF
cdr3_nt: TGCGCCAGCAGCTTGTTGCCGGGACAAAGCTCCTACAATGAGCAGTTCTTC

cdr3_length: 17
clone_size: few
v_call: TRBV7-2
j_call: TRBJ2-1
d_call: TRBD2
cdr3_aa: CASSPRGGLASYNEQFF
cdr3_nt: TGTGCCAGCAGTCCACGGGGGGGGCTAGCCTCCTACAATGAGCAGTTCTTC

cdr3_length: 19
clone_size: few
v_call: TRBV6-4
j_call: TRBJ1-1
d_call: .
cdr3_aa: CASSNPRTPLTLMNTEAFF
cdr3_nt: TGTGCCAGCAGTAACCCTCGGACACCCTTAACACTTATGAACACTGAAGCTTTCTTT

cdr3_length: 14
clone_size: few
v_call: TRBV7-3
j_call: TRBJ1-2
d_call: TRBD1
cdr3_aa: CASSTGQGMKGYTF
cdr3_nt: TGTGCCAGCAGCACGGGACAGGGGATGAAGGGCTACACCTTC

cdr3_length: 13
clone_size: many
v_call: TRBV7-2
j_call: TRBJ1-1
d_call: .
cdr3_aa: CASSSSGDTEAFF
cdr3_nt: TGTGCCAGCAGTTCATCGGGGGACACTGAAGCTTTCTTT

cdr3_length: 16
clone_size: many
v_call: TRBV20-1
j_call: TRBJ2-1
d_call: TRBD2
cdr3_aa: CSARDRLAGPDNEQFF
cdr3_nt: TGCAGTGCTAGAGATCGACTAGCGGGACCGGACAATGAGCAGTTCTTC

cdr3_length: 14
clone_size: many
v_call: TRBV12-3/TRBV12-4
j_call: TRBJ1-1
d_call: .
cdr3_aa: CASSFGAMNTEAFF
cdr3_nt: TGTGCCAGCAGTTTCGGGGCTATGAACACTGAAGCTTTCTTT

cdr3_length: 16
clone_size: few
v_call: TRBV5-1
j_call: TRBJ2-3
d_call: .
cdr3_aa: CASSLAGAGSTDTQYF
cdr3_nt: TGCGCCAGCAGCTTGGCTGGCGCAGGGTCTACAGATACGCAGTATTTT

cdr3_length: 17
clone_size: .
v_call: TRBV20-1
j_call: TRBJ2-6
d_call: TRBD1
cdr3_aa: CSAPNRGPQGGANVLTF
cdr3_nt: TGCAGTGCCCCAAACAGGGGACCCCAGGGTGGGGCCAACGTCCTGACTTTC

cdr3_length: 14
clone_size: few
v_call: TRBV30
j_call: TRBJ1-4
d_call: .
cdr3_aa: CAWRRAADGEKLFF
cdr3_nt: TGTGCCTGGAGGCGGGCGGCAGACGGCGAAAAACTGTTTTTT

cdr3_length: 14
clone_size: many
v_call: TRBV7-9
j_call: TRBJ1-2
d_call: TRBD1
cdr3_aa: CASSLVGGGDGYTF
cdr3_nt: TGTGCCAGCAGCTTAGTAGGGGGCGGTGACGGCTACACCTTC

cdr3_length: 17
clone_size: .
v_call: TRBV20-1
j_call: TRBJ2-3
d_call: TRBD1
cdr3_aa: CSARQGLRGLRTDTQYF
cdr3_nt: TGCAGTGCTCGACAGGGATTGAGGGGGCTTAGGACAGATACGCAGTATTTT

cdr3_length: 16
clone_size: few
v_call: TRBV12-3/TRBV12-4
j_call: TRBJ2-1
d_call: TRBD2
cdr3_aa: CASSLGTSGLIIEQFF
cdr3_nt: TGTGCCAGCAGTCTAGGGACTAGCGGGTTAATTATTGAGCAGTTCTTC

cdr3_length: 15
clone_size: many
v_call: TRBV29-1
j_call: TRBJ2-3
d_call: .
cdr3_aa: CSVAQGSMATDTQYF
cdr3_nt: TGCAGCGTTGCCCAGGGAAGTATGGCCACAGATACGCAGTATTTT

cdr3_length: 15
clone_size: many
v_call: TRBV28
j_call: TRBJ2-2
d_call: .
cdr3_aa: CASNSGPTNTGELFF
cdr3_nt: TGTGCCAGCAACTCAGGACCAACAAACACCGGGGAGCTGTTTTTT

cdr3_length: 13
clone_size: many
v_call: TRBV12-3/TRBV12-4
j_call: TRBJ2-5
d_call: .
cdr3_aa: CASSLSGIETQYF
cdr3_nt: TGTGCCAGCAGTTTATCGGGAATAGAGACCCAGTACTTC

cdr3_length: 19
clone_size: few
v_call: TRBV27
j_call: TRBJ2-3
d_call: TRBD2
cdr3_aa: CASSFPTIEREGSTDTQYF
cdr3_nt: TGTGCCAGCAGTTTCCCCACGATAGAGCGGGAGGGGAGCACAGATACGCAGTATTTT

cdr3_length: 15
clone_size: few
v_call: TRBV5-1
j_call: TRBJ2-1
d_call: .
cdr3_aa: CASSQSSLRSNEQFF
cdr3_nt: TGCGCCAGCAGCCAGTCAAGCCTGCGGAGCAATGAGCAGTTCTTC

cdr3_length: 16
clone_size: .
v_call: TRBV28
j_call: TRBJ2-3
d_call: TRBD2
cdr3_aa: CASRGLAGGGTDTQYF
cdr3_nt: TGTGCCAGCAGAGGACTAGCGGGAGGCGGCACAGATACGCAGTATTTT

cdr3_length: 13
clone_size: .
v_call: TRBV28
j_call: TRBJ1-4
d_call: .
cdr3_aa: CASGVATRGKLFF
cdr3_nt: TGTGCCAGCGGGGTGGCAACCCGTGGAAAACTGTTTTTT

cdr3_length: 16
clone_size: .
v_call: TRBV6-1
j_call: TRBJ2-3
d_call: .
cdr3_aa: CASSEPLLRGTDTQYF
cdr3_nt: TGTGCCAGCAGTGAGCCGCTGCTCAGGGGAACAGATACGCAGTATTTT

cdr3_length: 16
clone_size: many
v_call: TRBV5-1
j_call: TRBJ2-1
d_call: TRBD1
cdr3_aa: CASSLVAGGAAFGQFF
cdr3_nt: TGCGCCAGCAGCTTGGTAGCAGGGGGCGCGGCTTTCGGGCAGTTCTTC

cdr3_length: 14
clone_size: .
v_call: TRBV11-2
j_call: TRBJ1-3
d_call: TRBD1
cdr3_aa: CASSPWTGGNTIYF
cdr3_nt: TGTGCCAGCAGCCCTTGGACAGGAGGAAACACCATATATTTT

cdr3_length: 11
clone_size: .
v_call: TRBV6-2/TRBV6-3
j_call: TRBJ2-1
d_call: TRBD2
cdr3_aa: CASREVGEQFF
cdr3_nt: TGTGCCAGCCGGGAGGTCGGTGAGCAGTTCTTC

cdr3_length: 15
clone_size: many
v_call: TRBV12-3/TRBV12-4
j_call: TRBJ1-3
d_call: .
cdr3_aa: CASSLTTDPGNTIYF
cdr3_nt: TGTGCCAGCAGTTTAACGACGGACCCTGGAAACACCATATATTTT

cdr3_length: 14
clone_size: many
v_call: TRBV24-1
j_call: TRBJ2-5
d_call: TRBD1
cdr3_aa: CATSDSTGAETQYF
cdr3_nt: TGTGCCACCAGTGACTCGACAGGGGCAGAGACCCAGTACTTC

cdr3_length: 14
clone_size: few
v_call: TRBV12-5
j_call: TRBJ2-1
d_call: .
cdr3_aa: CASGLASGVNEQFF
cdr3_nt: TGTGCTAGTGGTTTGGCCTCAGGGGTAAATGAGCAGTTCTTC

cdr3_length: 14
clone_size: .
v_call: TRBV7-9
j_call: TRBJ2-7
d_call: TRBD1
cdr3_aa: CASSRDRNSYEQYF
cdr3_nt: TGTGCCAGCAGCAGGGACAGAAACTCCTACGAGCAGTACTTC

cdr3_length: 15
clone_size: .
v_call: TRBV19
j_call: TRBJ1-5
d_call: .
cdr3_aa: CASSPIPGANQPQHF
cdr3_nt: TGTGCCAGTAGTCCAATACCGGGCGCTAATCAGCCCCAGCATTTT

cdr3_length: 13
clone_size: .
v_call: TRBV6-2/TRBV6-3
j_call: TRBJ2-1
d_call: TRBD2
cdr3_aa: CASSRLAGGKQFF
cdr3_nt: TGTGCCAGCAGTCGACTAGCGGGAGGCAAGCAGTTCTTC